Listed below are T cell receptor beta chains from one sample, sequenced in a study of blood T cell repertoires in COVID-19. Assay used: immunoSEQ multiplex PCR; TCRdb lists only in-frame clones, some missing. The profile shows some 60,000 clones, 75% to 95% of them singletons. Material: peripheral blood. These receptors were collected from a man aged 55-75 years with acute or convalescent COVID-19. Each CDR3 is given with its conserved first and last residue. The D gene is left open where the match is weak. Rows may omit the clone size; those that give it use once, few, many or a size class.

TRBV4-3	.	TRBJ1-1	few	TGCGCCAGCAGCCAAGATCGACAGACAAACACTGAAGCTTTCTTT	CASSQDRQTNTEAFF
TRBV7-3	TRBD2	TRBJ2-1	.	TGTGCCAGCAGCTTCCCTCGCGGCCTAGCGGGAACCGATCAGCAGTTCTTC	CASSFPRGLAGTDQQFF
TRBV7-2	TRBD2	TRBJ2-1	.	TGTGCCAGCAGAACGACTAGCGCCGACTCCTACAATGAGCAGTTCTTC	CASRTTSADSYNEQFF
TRBV5-8	.	TRBJ1-5	.	TGTGCCAGCAGCTCAGTCAGGTCCAGCAATCAGCCCCAGCATTTT	CASSSVRSSNQPQHF
TRBV19	.	TRBJ1-4	.	TGTGCCAGTAGCAATACAGAGAATGAAAAACTGTTTTTT	CASSNTENEKLFF
TRBV5-6	TRBD1	TRBJ1-4	.	TGTGCCAGCAGCTTTACCGGGACAGGGGGCCTTGCAACTAATGAAAAACTGTTTTTT	CASSFTGTGGLATNEKLFF
TRBV14	TRBD1	TRBJ2-7	.	TGTGCCAGCAGCCAGCGACAGGGGGTTGAGCAGTACTTC	CASSQRQGVEQYF
TRBV25-1	TRBD1	TRBJ1-5	.	TGTGCCAGCAGGGGACAGGACGGCCAGCCCCAGCATTTT	CASRGQDGQPQHF
TRBV28	.	TRBJ2-3	.	TGTGCCAGCGGGAGCCCCACAGATACGCAGTATTTT	CASGSPTDTQYF
TRBV7-6	.	TRBJ2-3	.	TGTGCCAGCAGCTTGGGGCCGACCACAGATACGCAGTATTTT	CASSLGPTTDTQYF
TRBV28	TRBD2	TRBJ2-7	.	TGTGCCAGCAACGCGGGAGATGTCCTCGGCGAGCAGTACTTC	CASNAGDVLGEQYF
TRBV7-3	TRBD2	TRBJ2-1	.	TGTGCCAGCAGCCCGCGCGGGGGACACAATGAGCAGTTCTTC	CASSPRGGHNEQFF
TRBV9	.	TRBJ1-1	.	TGTGCCAGCAGCGTAGCCCCTATGAACACTGAAGCTTTCTTT	CASSVAPMNTEAFF
TRBV30	TRBD2	TRBJ2-3	.	TGTGCCTGGAGCCTTGGACTAGCGGGAGGGACAGATACGCAGTATTTT	CAWSLGLAGGTDTQYF
TRBV6-2/TRBV6-3	TRBD2	TRBJ2-5	.	TGTGCCAGCAGTTACTCACCCGGGACTAGCGGGTCGGGGCGGGGGACCCAGTACTTC	CASSYSPGTSGSGRGTQYF
TRBV6-6	.	TRBJ1-1	.	TGTGCCAGCAGTAATTCCCAGGGGATGAACACTGAAGCTTTCTTT	CASSNSQGMNTEAFF
TRBV6-5	.	TRBJ1-2	.	TGTGCCAGCAGGGACAATACAGTATCTCTCTATGGCTACACCTTC	CASRDNTVSLYGYTF
TRBV7-3	TRBD2	TRBJ2-3	.	TGTGCCAGCAGCTTTCCTAGCGGGGGCACAGATACGCAGTATTTT	CASSFPSGGTDTQYF
TRBV25-1	.	TRBJ1-4	.	TGTGCCAGCAGCCCTCAGGCCCTTAATGAAAAACTGTTTTTT	CASSPQALNEKLFF
TRBV2	.	TRBJ2-7	.	TGTGCCAGCAGTGAGGAAGCAGGCAGCTCCTACGAGCAGTACTTC	CASSEEAGSSYEQYF
TRBV28	.	TRBJ2-7	.	TGTGCCAGCAGTTTAACGGCAGGAGAGCAGTACTTC	CASSLTAGEQYF
TRBV6-4	.	TRBJ2-2	.	TGTGCCAGCAGGATAGAGGAGAACACCGGGGAGCTGTTTTTT	CASRIEENTGELFF
TRBV30	TRBD1	TRBJ1-2	.	TGTGCCTGGAGTCGGGACAGACTCCTTTTCTATGGCTACACCTTC	CAWSRDRLLFYGYTF
TRBV5-8	TRBD1	TRBJ2-7	.	TGTGCCAGCAGCTCCTACAGGGGGGTAGGAGGGGACGAGCAGTACTTC	CASSSYRGVGGDEQYF
TRBV7-9	TRBD2	TRBJ2-7	.	TGTGCCAGCAGCCGGGGACTAGCGGGCGTCGGGGCCTACGAGCAGTACTTC	CASSRGLAGVGAYEQYF